One and the same sample provided the 9 T cell receptor beta chains below, sequenced in a study of blood T cell repertoires in COVID-19. Clones were read by immunoSEQ multiplex PCR, and TCRdb kept only the in-frame ones, dropping some. The sample holds roughly 400,000 clones; around 87% are singletons and the top ten take about 2.1%. The sequencing sample was made of peripheral blood. The receptors derive from a woman between 55 and 75 years old with COVID-19, enrolled during active disease.

A few counts support this clone. The V and J genes are TRBV19 and TRBJ1-6, with TRBD1 matching 9 bases. V gave up 7 bases and J gave up 5 bases; unmatched junction bases: 3. Germline values: CDR1 LNHDA, CDR2 SQIVND (reference sequence). This CDR3 contains 14 residues. The CDR3 nucleotides are TGTGCCAGTACCAGGACAGGGGATAATTCACCCCTCCACTTT. Its translation is CASTRTGDNSPLHF.

The chain uses TRBV7-2 and TRBJ2-2, with TRBD2 matching over 11 bases. V was pared by 4 bases and J by 5 bases, with 3 bases of the junction left unmatched. Per germline, CDR1 SGHTA and CDR2 FQGNSA. The CDR3 spans 15 residues. Here the CDR3 reads CASSSGLAVTGELFF. CDR3 DNA: TGTGCCAGCAGCTCGGGACTAGCGGTTACCGGGGAGCTGTTTTTT.

The CDR3 DNA reads as TGTGCCAGCAGCCAAGATCTGAGACAGGGCCACGAGCAGTACTTC. As protein: CASSQDLRQGHEQYF. V gene TRBV3-1 (or the pseudogene TRBV3-2) combines with J gene TRBJ2-7, with 7 nucleotides matching TRBD1. In germline, CDR1 is LGHDT, CDR2 YNNKEL (reference sequence). Trimming took 0 bases from V and 5 from J; bases not matched to a gene: 7. The length of the CDR3 is 15 residues.

This clone was seen more than once but under ten times. The chain uses TRBV2 and TRBJ2-7; 8 nucleotides match TRBD1. V trimming: 7 bases; J trimming: 4 bases; junction bases outside the gene matches: 6. Looked up from germline, CDR1 is SNHLY and CDR2 is FYNNEI. This CDR3 contains 13 residues. The CDR3 protein is CASIPGGKYEQYF. The DNA of the CDR3 is TGTGCCAGCATACCAGGGGGCAAATACGAGCAGTACTTC.

This clone was found once. V and J are TRBV7-8 and TRBJ2-1; D is unresolved. Looked up from germline, CDR1 is SGHVS and CDR2 is FQNEAQ. Between the trimmed V and J ends, which lost 5 bases and 0 bases, there was a span of 11 bases. This CDR3 spans 15 amino acids. CDR3 region: CASSAVPNSYNEQFF. The CDR3 DNA follows: TGTGCCAGCAGCGCAGTCCCGAACTCCTACAATGAGCAGTTCTTC.

CDR3 nucleotide sequence: TGTGCCACCGCGGAGGTTAGACGAGGGGGTGAGCCCCAGCATTTT. This gives the protein CATAEVRRGGEPQHF. V usage is TRBV10-3 and J usage is TRBJ1-5; D may be TRBD1 (6 bases). CDR3 length equals 15 residues. Germline V lookup: CDR1 ENHRY, CDR2 SYGVKD. Trimming took off 10 bases at V and 8 bases at J, with 24 bases between the two ends.

With regard to this clone: Different DNA sequences within this sample yield the same CDR3. The chain couples TRBV6-5 to TRBJ1-2; D is perhaps TRBD1 (6 bases). CDR1 is MNHEY, CDR2 SVGAGI, per germline. CDR3 size: 12 residues. Trimming removed 5 bases from V and 8 bases from J, with 12 bases in between. The chain's CDR3 is CASSPRTDGYTF. DNA for the CDR3: TGTGCCAGCAGTCCCAGGACAGACGGCTACACCTTC.

The CDR3 DNA reads as TGTGCCAGCAGTTTGGGGAGGATAAGAGCTGAAGCTTTCTTT. It codes for CASSLGRIRAEAFF. The chain uses TRBV27 and TRBJ1-1; no clear D. V lost 3 bases, J lost 6 bases, and 14 bases lay in between. This CDR3 has 14 residues. The germline CDR1 and CDR2 sequences are MNHEY and SMNVEV (reference sequence).

The chain carries TRBV29-1 and TRBJ1-1; D is unresolved. V gave up 5 bases and J gave up 10 bases, with 14 bases separating them. The CDR3 extends over 11 amino acids. Germline V gene data show CDR1 as SQVTM and CDR2 as ANQGSEA. CDR3 sequence (DNA): TGCAGCGTTATTCACCCCCGGGGAGCTTTCTTT. It is translated as CSVIHPRGAFF.